Here is one T cell receptor (beta chain) with its context. The antigen is unknown. Germline CDR1 and CDR2: SGDLS and YYNGEE. The CDR3 length is 14 residues. V shed 2 bases and J shed 5 bases, with 11 bases lying between them. These data are taken from a study of siplizumab effects on memory and regulatory T cells. Points from the study as a whole: Alloreactive sequences tracing back to unstimulated CD4+ memory cells fell significantly with siplizumab. Naive T cells seemed more diverse than memory cells and seemed major alloresponse contributors.

Assay used: immunoSEQ multiplex PCR; TCRdb lists only in-frame clones, some missing. The table has around 100,000 clones, approximately 94% seen once; the top ten hold roughly 0.6%. The source of this sequence is a human donor in good health. The chain combines TRBV9 with TRBJ2-1; TRBD1 is a possible D gene (5 bases). The sequencing sample was made of Tregs sorted from blood. CDR3 in DNA: TGTGCCAGCAGCGTCCAGGGCAAAAACAATGAGCAGTTCTTC. This encodes CASSVQGKNNEQFF.